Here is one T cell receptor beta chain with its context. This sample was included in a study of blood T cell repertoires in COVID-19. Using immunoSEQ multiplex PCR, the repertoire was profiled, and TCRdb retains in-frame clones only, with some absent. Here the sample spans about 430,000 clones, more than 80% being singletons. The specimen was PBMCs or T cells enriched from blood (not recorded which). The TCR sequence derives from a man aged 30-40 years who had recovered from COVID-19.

The CDR3 protein is CASSEQGRSDTEAFF. The CDR3 DNA is TGTGCCAGCAGCGAACAGGGGCGATCCGACACTGAAGCTTTCTTT. The V and J genes are TRBV9 and TRBJ1-1; 7 bases align to TRBD1. CDR3 length: 15 amino acids. Trimming took 3 bases from V and 3 from J; bases not matched to a gene: 8. Germline CDR1 SGDLS, CDR2 YYNGEE.